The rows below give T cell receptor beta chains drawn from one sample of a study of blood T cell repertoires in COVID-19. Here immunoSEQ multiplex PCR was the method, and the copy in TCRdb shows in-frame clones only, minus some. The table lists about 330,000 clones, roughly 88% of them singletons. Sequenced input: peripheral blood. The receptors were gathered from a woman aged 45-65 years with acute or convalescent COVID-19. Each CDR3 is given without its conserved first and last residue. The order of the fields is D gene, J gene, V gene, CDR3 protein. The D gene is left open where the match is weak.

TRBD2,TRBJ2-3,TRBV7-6,ASSLSPGTTALTDTQY
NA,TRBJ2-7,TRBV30,AWTSYTRLRYEQY
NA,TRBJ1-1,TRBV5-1,ASSLGSGVLAPEAF
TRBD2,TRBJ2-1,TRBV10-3,AISESPWRLAGGRGNEQF
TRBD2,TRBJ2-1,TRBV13,ASSLAGLATYNEQF
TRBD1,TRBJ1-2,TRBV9,ASSDPRRTGVGGYT
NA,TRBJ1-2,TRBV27,ASSFRGQGVLLPT
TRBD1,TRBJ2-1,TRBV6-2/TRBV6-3,ASSYAGGPGEQF
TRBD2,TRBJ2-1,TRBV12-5,ASGLVPSGSWVNEQF
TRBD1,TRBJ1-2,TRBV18,ASSPQQGASYGYT
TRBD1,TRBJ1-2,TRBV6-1,ASSEQGVLGYGYT
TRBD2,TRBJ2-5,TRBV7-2,ASSFLLSGLGAVTQY
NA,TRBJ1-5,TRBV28,ASSEGLGLVHQPQH
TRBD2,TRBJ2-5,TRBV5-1,ASSLPAGTSLETQY
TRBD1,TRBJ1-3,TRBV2,ASVTGGGPGNTIY
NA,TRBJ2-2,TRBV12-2,ASRQQGANTGELF
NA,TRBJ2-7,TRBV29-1,SVLKASAYEQY
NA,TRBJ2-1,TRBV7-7,ASSLVGGEQF
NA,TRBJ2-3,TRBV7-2,ASSLAASSADTQY
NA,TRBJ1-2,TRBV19,ASSIDPTALYGYT
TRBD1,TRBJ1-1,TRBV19,ASSLDREGVNTEAF
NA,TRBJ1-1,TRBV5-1,ASSSQSNTEAF
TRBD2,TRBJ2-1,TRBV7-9,ASSPRPGLAGENEQF
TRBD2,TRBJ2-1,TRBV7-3,ASSRLAGASYNEQF
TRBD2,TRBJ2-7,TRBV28,ASSFPLLAGGHYEQY
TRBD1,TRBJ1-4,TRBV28,ASSPHDRDEKLF
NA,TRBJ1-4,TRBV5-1,ASSFRGSGEKLF
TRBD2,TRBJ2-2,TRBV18,ASSAAGALGELF
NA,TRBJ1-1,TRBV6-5,ASKWDGRENTEAF
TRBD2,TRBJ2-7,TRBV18,ASSATSGSAYEQY
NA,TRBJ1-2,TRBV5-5,ASSLGGQERGYT
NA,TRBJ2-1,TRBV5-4,ASSFDIYEQF
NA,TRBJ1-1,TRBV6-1,ASSEQLLNTEAF
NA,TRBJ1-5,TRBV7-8,ASSPGLPSQPQH
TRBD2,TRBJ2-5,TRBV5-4,ASSSSGRRETQY
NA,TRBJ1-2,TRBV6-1,ASSDRNYGYT
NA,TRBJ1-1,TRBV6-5,ASSYGGGRADTEAF
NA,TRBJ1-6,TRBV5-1,ASSLAGALFSPLH
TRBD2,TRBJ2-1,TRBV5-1,ASSSLAGVEQF
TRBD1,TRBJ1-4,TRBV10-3,AIGTGDEKLF
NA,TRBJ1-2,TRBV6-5,ASSSPRRGANYGYT
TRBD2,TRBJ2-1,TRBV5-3,ARSLKASGTYNEQF
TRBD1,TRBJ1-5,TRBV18,ASATGANQPQH
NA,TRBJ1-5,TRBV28,ASSLGQKNQPQH
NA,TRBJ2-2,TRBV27,ASRNQGNTGELF
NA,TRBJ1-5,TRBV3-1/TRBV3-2,ASSQQPGQPQH
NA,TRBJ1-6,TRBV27,ASSLAGTNSPLH
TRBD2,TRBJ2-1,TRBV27,ASSLRARGAYNEQF
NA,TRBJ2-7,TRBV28,ASTAHRASYEQY
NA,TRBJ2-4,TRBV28,ASSGALRSIQY
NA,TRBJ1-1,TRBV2,ASCDHRNTEAF
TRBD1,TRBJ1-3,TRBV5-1,ASSPSTGGFGNTIY
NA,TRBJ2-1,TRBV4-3,ASSQVPPFGGYNEQF
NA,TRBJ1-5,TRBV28,ASSPEGLGNQPQH
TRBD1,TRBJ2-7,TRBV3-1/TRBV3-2,ASSLNTGGSYEQY